The 18 T cell receptor beta chains below were found in one sample sequenced in a study of T cells after somatic rescue of genetic block. Assay: immunoSEQ multiplex PCR; the TCRdb copy retains only in-frame clones and omits some. The table lists 11,000 to 15,000 clones, roughly 71% of them singletons. The specimen sequenced was peripheral blood mononuclear cells (PBMCs). Receptor source: a man younger than 35.

The V call is TRBV7-9, the J call TRBJ1-1; 7 bases fit TRBD1. V shed 5 bases, J shed 5 bases, and the junction held 11 bases outside the gene matches. The CDR3 is made up of 15 amino acids. Germline V gene data show CDR1 as SEHNR and CDR2 as FQNEAQ (reference sequence). This CDR3 is CASSPGQAADTEAFF. The DNA of the CDR3 is TGTGCCAGCAGCCCAGGACAGGCTGCGGATACTGAAGCTTTCTTT.

The chain couples TRBV5-1 to TRBJ2-1; 12 nucleotides align to TRBD2. The V gene's germline CDR1 is SGHRS and CDR2 YFSETQ. V lost 4 bases and J lost 9; bases outside the gene matches: 20. The CDR3 runs to 19 residues. As DNA, the CDR3 is TGCGCCAGCAGCCTCCCTTCCCCCCTCTCTAGCGGGAGGGGAGGTGAGCAGTTCTTC. Protein: CASSLPSPLSSGRGGEQFF.

This clone was observed a handful of times. V usage is TRBV19 and J usage is TRBJ1-2; D may be TRBD1 (6 bases). The V end lost 9 bases, the J end lost 4 bases, and 18 bases lay between the germline ends. Germline assignment: CDR1 LNHDA and CDR2 SQIVND (reference sequence). The CDR3 covers 14 residues. The CDR3 spells CARNITGNTYGYTF. The CDR3 DNA reads TGTGCCAGAAATATAACAGGGAATACCTATGGCTACACCTTC.

V and J are TRBV11-2 and TRBJ2-7, with D possibly matching TRBD2 (5 bases). The CDR3 is 15 amino acids. Germline-derived CDR1 and CDR2 are SGHAT and FQNNGV. V was pared by 5 bases and J by 3 bases, with 17 bases between. The CDR3 reads CASSRAPDFFYEQYF. CDR3 bases: TGTGCCAGCAGCCGCGCCCCGGACTTCTTCTACGAGCAGTACTTC.

The chain combines TRBV28 with TRBJ1-2, with 10 bases identical to TRBD1. The V and J ends lost 6 bases and 6 bases, in that order; junction bases with no gene match: 19. The V gene's germline CDR1 is MDHEN and CDR2 SYDVKM. CDR3 length: 18 amino acids. The DNA for the CDR3 is TGTGCCAGCAGCCCCCTCCCCCTCCGGGACAGGGGAGGGAATGGCTACACCTTC. The encoded protein is CASSPLPLRDRGGNGYTF.

This chain links TRBV5-8 with TRBJ2-5, with 7 bases fitting TRBD2. Germline CDR1 and CDR2: SGHTS and YDEGEE. The CDR3 consists of 14 residues. V trimming: 6 bases; J trimming: 7 bases; junction bases outside the gene matches: 12. The CDR3 spells CASNLAAMRRTQYF. The CDR3 DNA is TGTGCCAGCAACCTAGCGGCGATGAGGCGGACCCAGTACTTC.

The genes are TRBV6-6 and TRBJ1-2; D uncertain. V dropped 7 bases and J dropped 0 bases, with 9 bases sitting between them. CDR3 size: 13 residues. Germline CDR1 MNHNY, CDR2 SVGAGI (reference sequence). CDR3 amino acids: CASTPGPNYGYTF. The CDR3 DNA is TGTGCCAGCACCCCCGGACCTAACTATGGCTACACCTTC.

The chain recombines TRBV6-6 with TRBJ2-1; 7 bases are a match to TRBD2. Germline V lookup: CDR1 MNHNY, CDR2 SVGAGI (reference sequence). The CDR3 sequence is 13 residues long. V shed 10 bases, J shed 8 bases, and the junction held 11 bases outside the gene matches. The CDR3 reads CATWEGYRYEQFF. CDR3 nucleotides: TGTGCCACCTGGGAGGGGTATAGGTATGAGCAGTTCTTC.

The chain joins TRBV4-3 to TRBJ2-5, with D maybe TRBD2 (7 bases). This CDR3 contains 15 residues. Deletions cut 0 bases from V and 5 bases from J, with 13 bases between. Germline V gene sequence: CDR1 LGHNA, CDR2 YSLEER. CDR3 region: CASSQEGGLRETQYF. The CDR3 DNA reads TGCGCCAGCAGCCAAGAGGGGGGGCTACGGGAGACCCAGTACTTC.

V gene TRBV4-1 combines with J gene TRBJ2-3, with TRBD2 identical over 13 bases. This CDR3 contains 17 residues. The germline V gene has CDR1 MGHRA and CDR2 YSYEKL. The J segment lost 7 bases and the V segment lost 3 bases, leaving 10 bases of the junction unmatched. The DNA for the CDR3 is TGCGCCAGCAGCCAGGCCGTACTAGCGGGAGGGCCAAATACGCAGTATTTT. Protein: CASSQAVLAGGPNTQYF.

The rearrangement uses TRBV29-1 and TRBJ1-1; weak D call: TRBD1 (5 bases). The germline V gene has CDR1 SQVTM and CDR2 ANQGSEA. Trimming cost V 6 bases and J 5 bases, with 16 bases left between them. The CDR3 sequence is 13 residues long. The CDR3 loop is CSVRGYLGTEAFF. CDR3 nucleotides: TGCAGCGTCCGGGGCTACTTAGGGACTGAAGCTTTCTTT.

V and J are TRBV28 and TRBJ1-2, with TRBD1 as a possible D gene (6 bases). V dropped 4 bases and J dropped 6 bases, with 9 bases sitting between them. CDR3 length: 12 amino acids. Germline V lookup: CDR1 MDHEN, CDR2 SYDVKM. The CDR3 sequence is CASSWGADGYTF. DNA for the CDR3: TGTGCCAGCAGTTGGGGGGCGGATGGCTACACCTTC.

The chain combines TRBV27 with TRBJ2-2, with 9 bases that match TRBD1. V dropped 6 bases and J dropped 5; count of bases not matched to a gene: 7. CDR3 size: 15 residues. Germline-derived CDR1 and CDR2 are MNHEY and SMNVEV (reference sequence). The CDR3: CASSGDRVFTGELFF. The CDR3 coding sequence is TGTGCCAGCAGCGGGGACAGGGTTTTTACCGGGGAGCTGTTTTTT.

J is TRBJ2-3 and V is TRBV18; TRBD2 agrees at 9 bases. This CDR3 contains 15 residues. CDR1 and CDR2 from the germline V gene are KGHSH and LQKENI. J was trimmed by 3 bases and V by 2 bases; bases with no gene match: 3. DNA of the CDR3: TGTGCCAGCTCACCAGTTAGCGGGGGTACAGATACGCAGTATTTT. Residues: CASSPVSGGTDTQYF.

This clone was seen only a few times. The chain is built from TRBV28 and TRBJ2-2; a possible D gene is TRBD1 (6 bases). Germline CDR1 MDHEN, CDR2 SYDVKM. CDR3 size: 18 residues. The V and J ends lost 2 bases and 2 bases respectively, with 18 bases between them. The chain's CDR3 is CASSLHGQLLSNTGELFF. CDR3 DNA sequence: TGTGCCAGCAGTTTACATGGACAGCTATTGTCAAACACCGGGGAGCTGTTTTTT.

On this clone: Sequence at one end of the junction differs from germline and may be a read error. The chain uses TRBV7-7 and TRBJ2-7; perhaps TRBD2 as D (5 bases). The CDR3 covers 15 residues. The germline CDR1 and CDR2 sequences are SSHAT and FNYEAQ (reference sequence). The CDR3 loop is CASSYAAAPLYEQYF. Here the CDR3 DNA reads TGTGCTAGCAGCTACGCAGCGGCCCCCCTCTACGAGCAGTACTTC.

The gene calls are TRBV11-3 and TRBJ2-2; D gene unclear. From germline, CDR1 is SGHNT and CDR2 YENEEA. The V end was cut by 4 bases, the J end by 6 bases, with 12 bases between. CDR3 length: 14 residues. CDR3 amino acids: CASSSTRAAGELFF. The CDR3 DNA sequence: TGTGCCAGCAGCTCGACTCGGGCGGCCGGGGAGCTGTTTTTT. Full variable domain (remainder filled in from reference TRBV11-3 and TRBJ2-2): EAGVVQSPRYKIIEKKQPVAFWCNPISGHNTLYWYLQNLGQGPELLIRYENEEAVDDSQLPKDRFSAERLKGVDSTLKIQPAELGDSAVYLCASSSTRAAGELFFGEGSRLTVL.

This clone was seen a single time. V gene TRBV7-9 combines with J gene TRBJ2-5, with 9 bases identical to TRBD1. CDR1 is SEHNR, CDR2 FQNEAQ, per germline (reference sequence). This CDR3 is built from 14 residues. The V segment lost 6 bases and the J segment 5 bases; nucleotides outside the gene matches: 7. DNA for the CDR3: TGTGCCAGCAGGCGACAGGGGGAAGGGGAGACCCAGTACTTC. Translated, it gives CASRRQGEGETQYF.